Listed here are 30 T cell receptor beta chains from one sample, sequenced in a study of cytomegalovirus exposure and HLA in healthy donors. 60 Vbeta and 13 Jbeta primers were used in PCR. Here immunoSEQ multiplex PCR was the method, and the copy in TCRdb shows in-frame clones only, minus some. Of around 80,000 clones in the sample, around 79% were seen once. The source material was PBMCs. Receptors were obtained from a female donor in good health and CMV-seronegative.

The chain employs TRBV6-1 and TRBJ1-6; D uncertain. V gave up 1 base and J gave up 4 bases, with 8 bases separating them. CDR1 and CDR2 from the germline V gene are MNHNS and SASEGT. The CDR3 consists of 15 residues. The CDR3 here is CASSEVSPYNSPLHF. CDR3 in DNA: TGTGCCAGCAGTGAAGTCAGTCCATATAATTCACCCCTCCACTTT.

In DNA form, the CDR3 reads TGCGCCAGCAGCTTGGCTTCAGGCTCGAACACCGGGGAGCTGTTTTTT. The encoded protein is CASSLASGSNTGELFF. V gene TRBV5-1 combines with J gene TRBJ2-2; D ambiguous. The CDR3 extends over 16 amino acids. Trimming cost V 0 bases and J 0 bases, with 9 bases left between them. The germline gives CDR1 SGHRS, CDR2 YFSETQ.

The V gene is TRBV19, the J gene TRBJ2-3; 8 bases are a match to TRBD1. Germline CDR1 reads LNHDA; CDR2 reads SQIVND (reference sequence). Trimming cost V 6 bases and J 4 bases; bases outside gene matches: 18. The CDR3 covers 18 residues. CDR3 loop: CASRPGGGNLFGADTQYF. For the CDR3, the DNA is TGTGCCAGTAGGCCAGGGGGCGGAAATCTTTTCGGGGCAGATACGCAGTATTTT.

The genes are TRBV7-8 and TRBJ1-1, with no clear D. Germline V gene sequence: CDR1 SGHVS, CDR2 FQNEAQ. The CDR3 length is 13 residues. V lost 3 bases to trimming and J lost 0 bases, with 5 bases between them. This CDR3 is CASSFRVNTEAFF. The CDR3 DNA reads TGTGCCAGCAGCTTTCGGGTGAACACTGAAGCTTTCTTT.

The chain uses TRBV7-9 and TRBJ2-7; D is possibly TRBD2 (6 bases). Germline V CDR1 and CDR2: SEHNR, FQNEAQ (reference sequence). V was shortened by 7 bases and J by 5 bases, with 15 bases between the two germline ends. This CDR3 has 13 amino acids. The CDR3 loop reads CASTGSPLDEQYF. The DNA of the CDR3 is TGTGCCAGCACCGGGAGCCCTTTGGACGAGCAGTACTTC.

The chain carries TRBV30 and TRBJ2-5, with D possibly being TRBD1 (5 bases). Trimming cost V 1 base and J 7 bases, with 13 bases left between them. Germline CDR1 is GTSNPN and CDR2 is SVGIG (reference sequence). The CDR3 totals 13 residues. The CDR3 DNA follows: TGTGCCTGGAGTGGGACCTCTCAGGGGACCCAGTACTTC. It specifies CAWSGTSQGTQYF.

The chain joins TRBV27 to TRBJ2-3, with 11 bases lining up with TRBD2. This CDR3 is built from 15 residues. J was trimmed by 4 bases and V by 7 bases; bases with no gene match: 7. Germline lookup yields CDR1 MNHEY and CDR2 SMNVEV (reference sequence). CDR3 nucleotide sequence: TGTGCCAGCACTACTACTAGCGGGAGTTCAGATACGCAGTATTTT. Its protein is CASTTTSGSSDTQYF.

This chain joins TRBV6-1 and TRBJ2-7; 7 nucleotides line up with TRBD1. The CDR3 covers 11 residues. The germline CDR1 and CDR2 sequences are MNHNS and SASEGT. V lost 4 bases to trimming and J lost 9 bases; unmatched junction nucleotides: 3. The CDR3 sequence is CASSVGDRQYF. The CDR3 nucleotides read TGTGCCAGCAGTGTAGGGGACAGGCAGTACTTC.

The CDR3 sequence is CASSAGQGLNEKLFF. The CDR3 region has the DNA TGTGCCAGCAGCGCAGGACAGGGGTTAAATGAAAAACTGTTTTTT. This chain connects TRBV6-1 to TRBJ1-4, with TRBD1 identical over 9 bases. This CDR3 has 15 residues. Germline loops: CDR1 MNHNS, CDR2 SASEGT. V was clipped by 6 bases and J by 5 bases; unmatched bases: 7.

V and J are TRBV6-5 and TRBJ2-1; TRBD2 matches at 12 bases. The germline CDR1 and CDR2 sequences are MNHEY and SVGAGI. The CDR3 loop spans 13 amino acids. J gave up 8 bases and V 9 bases, and 5 bases lay outside the gene matches. The CDR3 reads CASSSGRADEQFF. CDR3 coding DNA: TGTGCCAGTTCTAGCGGGAGGGCCGATGAGCAGTTCTTC.

The rearrangement links TRBV27 to TRBJ1-5, with 7 bases matching TRBD1. CDR1 and CDR2 from the germline V gene are MNHEY and SMNVEV (reference sequence). This CDR3 is 15 amino acids long. The V gene end was trimmed by 5 bases and the J gene end by 4 bases; junction bases not matched to a gene: 8. This CDR3 is CASSPGTALNQPQHF. The CDR3 nucleotides read TGTGCCAGCAGTCCCGGGACAGCGTTAAATCAGCCCCAGCATTTT.

This chain links TRBV28 with TRBJ1-3; 8 bases match TRBD1. CDR1 is MDHEN and CDR2 is SYDVKM in the germline V gene. The V gene end was trimmed by 6 bases and the J gene end by 3 bases; junction bases not matched to a gene: 4. The CDR3 covers 14 residues. The CDR3 loop is CASSPGGGGNTIYF. CDR3 bases: TGTGCCAGCAGCCCAGGGGGCGGTGGAAACACCATATATTTT.

V is TRBV7-3 and J is TRBJ2-3; 8 bases agree with TRBD2. J was trimmed by 6 bases and V by 2 bases; bases with no gene match: 4. From germline, CDR1 is SGHTA and CDR2 FQGTGA. This CDR3 has 14 amino acids. DNA for the CDR3: TGTGCCAGCAGCTTAGGAGGACTAGCTGATACGCAGTATTTT. Residues: CASSLGGLADTQYF.

The chain employs TRBV30 and TRBJ1-6; a possible D gene is TRBD1 (6 bases). Looked up from germline, CDR1 is GTSNPN and CDR2 is SVGIG (reference sequence). CDR3 length equals 20 residues. V lost 3 bases and J lost 3, with 27 bases in between. The chain's CDR3 is CAWRDSPGQTRANYNSPLHF. Written as DNA, the CDR3 is TGTGCCTGGAGAGACTCACCGGGACAAACTAGGGCTAACTATAATTCACCCCTCCACTTT.

This chain uses TRBV4-2 with TRBJ1-3; D possibly corresponds to TRBD1 (5 bases). The CDR3 consists of 15 residues. Germline lookup yields CDR1 LGHNA and CDR2 YNFKEQ. The germline V and J ends were trimmed by 1 base and 1 base, with 8 bases remaining between them. Written as DNA, the CDR3 is TGTGCCAGCAGCCAAGCCCAGGGTTCTGGAAACACCATATATTTT. The encoded protein is CASSQAQGSGNTIYF.

In DNA, the CDR3 is TGCGCCAGCAGCCCTAGACAGGACGCCTTATACAATGAGCAGTTCTTC. As protein: CASSPRQDALYNEQFF. The chain employs TRBV4-1 and TRBJ2-1, with D possibly TRBD1 on 6 matching bases. From germline, CDR1 is MGHRA and CDR2 YSYEKL. CDR3 length: 16 amino acids. V was shortened by 4 bases and J by 4 bases, with 17 bases between the two germline ends.

The V gene is TRBV19, the J gene TRBJ2-1; 8 nucleotides line up with TRBD2. Germline V gene data show CDR1 as LNHDA and CDR2 as SQIVND (reference sequence). The length of the CDR3 is 14 residues. The V gene end was trimmed by 7 bases and the J gene end by 7 bases; junction bases not matched to a gene: 9. The DNA for the CDR3 is TGTGCCAGTAAAGGGCTAGCGGGTCTTAATGAGCAGTTCTTC. Translation gives CASKGLAGLNEQFF.

About this clone itself: At one of its ends the junction is not consistent with the germline gene, which may arise from a read error. V is TRBV7-7 and J is TRBJ2-5; D is possibly TRBD1 (5 bases). The CDR3 covers 16 residues. Germline CDR1 and CDR2: SSHAT and FNYEAQ (reference sequence). The CDR3 DNA sequence: TGTGCTAGCAGCTTATCTCTTTCCTCAGGGCTGGAGACCCAGTACTTC. This sequence encodes CASSLSLSSGLETQYF. Together with reference TRBV7-7 and TRBJ2-5, the CDR3 gives the full variable domain: GAGVSQSPRYKVTKRGQDVTLRCDPISSHATLYWYQQALGQGPEFLTYFNYEAQPDKSGLPSDRFSAERPEGSISTLTIQRTEQRDSAMYRCASSLSLSSGLETQYFGPGTRLLVL.

V gene TRBV2 combines with J gene TRBJ1-2; 9 nucleotides line up with TRBD1. The V and J ends lost 4 bases and 2 bases, in that order; junction bases with no gene match: 5. The CDR3 runs 15 residues. CDR1 and CDR2 (germline): SNHLY, FYNNEI. CDR3 sequence: CASSAYRGQNYGYTF. CDR3 bases: TGTGCCAGCAGTGCCTACAGGGGGCAGAACTATGGCTACACCTTC.

V is TRBV5-8 and J is TRBJ2-6; TRBD1 matches 7 bases. The ends lost 3 bases at V and 0 bases at J; junction bases unmatched: 12. This CDR3 has 19 amino acids. Per the germline V gene, CDR1 is SGHTS and CDR2 is YDEGEE. CDR3 in amino acids: CASSSSGGQFDSGANVLTF. The CDR3 DNA reads as TGTGCCAGCAGCTCTAGTGGGGGACAGTTCGACTCTGGGGCCAACGTCCTGACTTTC.

The V call is TRBV28, the J call TRBJ1-1; 10 positions match TRBD1. This CDR3 is 13 amino acids long. Germline values: CDR1 MDHEN, CDR2 SYDVKM. Unmatched junction bases numbered 6, after V lost 3 bases and J lost 11 bases. DNA for the CDR3: TGTGCCAGCAGTTTGCCCGGGACAGGGGTGGCTTTCTTT. Translated, it gives CASSLPGTGVAFF.

The gene calls are TRBV4-3 and TRBJ2-1; D is uncertain. Germline CDR1 LGHNA, CDR2 YSLEER. With 0 bases removed from V and 1 base from J, the gap between germline ends came to 10 bases. This CDR3 is 16 amino acids long. This CDR3 is CASSQDLAVSYNEQFF. The CDR3 nucleotides read TGCGCCAGCAGCCAAGATCTGGCGGTTTCCTACAATGAGCAGTTCTTC.

V is TRBV18 and J is TRBJ1-3; perhaps TRBD1 as D (6 bases). Trimming shortened V by 0 bases and J by 2 bases, and 8 bases separated the two germline ends. The CDR3 spans 15 residues. Germline V CDR1 and CDR2: KGHSH, LQKENI. CDR3 in amino acids: CASSPPTGAGNTIYF. CDR3 sequence (DNA): TGTGCCAGCTCACCACCGACAGGAGCTGGAAACACCATATATTTT.

V gene TRBV6-5 combines with J gene TRBJ2-5; 9 nucleotides agree with TRBD2. CDR3 size: 16 residues. V lost 0 bases and J lost 3; bases outside the gene matches: 5. Germline V CDR1 and CDR2: MNHEY, SVGAGI. As DNA, the CDR3 is TGTGCCAGCAGTTACTCGACGCGGGAGGGGGAAGAGACCCAGTACTTC. Its protein is CASSYSTREGEETQYF.

DNA for the CDR3: TGCGCCAGCAGCTTGTGGGGCCCGACAGGGGAGGGCACAGATACGCAGTATTTT. It codes for CASSLWGPTGEGTDTQYF. This sequence joins TRBV5-1 and TRBJ2-3, with 8 positions matching TRBD1. Germline values: CDR1 SGHRS, CDR2 YFSETQ. The CDR3 is made up of 18 amino acids. V trimming: 1 base; J trimming: 1 base; junction bases outside the gene matches: 11. The full variable domain, its missing parts supplied by reference TRBV5-1 and TRBJ2-3, is KAGVTQTPRYLIKTRGQQVTLSCSPISGHRSVSWYQQTPGQGLQFLFEYFSETQRNKGNFPGRFSGRQFSNSRSEMNVSTLELGDSALYLCASSLWGPTGEGTDTQYFGPGTRLTVL.

This rearrangement joins TRBV5-1 to TRBJ2-2; no firm D call. This CDR3 comprises 15 residues. V was cut by 5 bases and J by 5 bases, with 16 bases left in between. Germline V gene lookup returns CDR1 SGHRS and CDR2 YFSETQ. CDR3 sequence (DNA): TGCGCCAGCAGAGAACCCCACGAGTCTACCGGGGAGCTGTTTTTT. Encoded protein: CASREPHESTGELFF. The whole variable domain, filled in from reference TRBV5-1 and TRBJ2-2, reads KAGVTQTPRYLIKTRGQQVTLSCSPISGHRSVSWYQQTPGQGLQFLFEYFSETQRNKGNFPGRFSGRQFSNSRSEMNVSTLELGDSALYLCASREPHESTGELFFGEGSRLTVL.

The chain joins TRBV7-2 to TRBJ2-5; TRBD2 might be the D (6 bases). Deletions cut 0 bases from V and 5 bases from J, with 13 bases between. Per germline, CDR1 SGHTA and CDR2 FQGNSA. This CDR3 region has 15 residues. The CDR3, as DNA: TGTGCCAGCAGCTTAGCTAGCGGTTCCTGGGAGACCCAGTACTTC. It encodes CASSLASGSWETQYF.

V gene TRBV29-1 combines with J gene TRBJ2-1, with 12 bases lining up with TRBD2. Germline V gene lookup returns CDR1 SQVTM and CDR2 ANQGSEA. The CDR3 totals 15 residues. Trimming at V came to 6 bases and at J to 2 bases, leaving 5 bases not matched to a gene. The DNA for the CDR3 is TGCAGCGTCCTTGGACTAGCGGGACCCTACAATGAGCAGTTCTTC. Residues: CSVLGLAGPYNEQFF.

This chain links TRBV10-3 with TRBJ2-7; TRBD1 might be the D (6 bases). This CDR3 spans 12 amino acids. In germline, CDR1 is ENHRY, CDR2 SYGVKD. V was trimmed by 10 bases and J by 0 bases, leaving 10 bases between them. The CDR3 sequence is CATQQGSYEQYF. The CDR3 DNA reads as TGTGCCACCCAACAGGGCTCCTACGAGCAGTACTTC.

V and J are TRBV19 and TRBJ1-5; 7 nucleotides agree with TRBD1. The CDR3 covers 13 residues. Germline loops: CDR1 LNHDA, CDR2 SQIVND (reference sequence). V was clipped by 6 bases and J by 5 bases; unmatched bases: 4. DNA for the CDR3: TGTGCCAGTAGCAAACAGGGGTATCAGCCCCAGCATTTT. Translating it yields CASSKQGYQPQHF.